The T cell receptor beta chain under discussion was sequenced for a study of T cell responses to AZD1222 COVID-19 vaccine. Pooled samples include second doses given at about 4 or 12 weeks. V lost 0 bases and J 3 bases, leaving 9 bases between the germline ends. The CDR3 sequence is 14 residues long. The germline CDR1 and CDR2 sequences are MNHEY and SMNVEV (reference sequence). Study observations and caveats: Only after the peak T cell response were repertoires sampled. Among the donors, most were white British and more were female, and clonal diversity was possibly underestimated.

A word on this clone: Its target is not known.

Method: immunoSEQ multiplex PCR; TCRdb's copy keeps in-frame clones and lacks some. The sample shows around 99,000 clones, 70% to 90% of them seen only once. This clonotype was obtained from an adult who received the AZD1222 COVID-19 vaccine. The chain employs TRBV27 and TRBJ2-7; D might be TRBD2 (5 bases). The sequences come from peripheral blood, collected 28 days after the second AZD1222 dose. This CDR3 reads CASSLSRAGYEQYF. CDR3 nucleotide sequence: TGTGCCAGCAGTTTATCTAGGGCGGGCTACGAGCAGTACTTC.